The 29 T cell receptor beta chains below come from one sample, sequenced in a study of cytomegalovirus exposure and HLA in healthy donors. The study ran its PCR with 60 Vbeta and 13 Jbeta primers. Sequencing was performed with immunoSEQ multiplex PCR; in TCRdb, only in-frame clones are kept and a portion is missing. The sample lists about 200,000 clones; over 75% were seen once. The sample taken for sequencing was PBMCs. Receptors were obtained from a boy younger than 10 in good health and CMV-seronegative.

The CDR3: CASSRPGPPYEQYF. The CDR3 nucleotides are TGTGCCAGCAGCCGACCGGGTCCACCCTACGAGCAGTACTTC. The rearrangement links TRBV7-9 to TRBJ2-7, with D unresolved. Germline V gene sequence: CDR1 SEHNR, CDR2 FQNEAQ (reference sequence). The CDR3 sequence is 14 residues long. V lost 5 bases, J lost 2 bases, and 13 bases lay in between.

The chain is built from TRBV19 and TRBJ1-5; tentatively, D is TRBD1 (6 bases). CDR1 and CDR2 (germline): LNHDA, SQIVND (reference sequence). Trimming removed 8 bases from V and 0 bases from J, with 14 bases in between. CDR3 length: 15 residues. In DNA form, the CDR3 reads TGTGCCAGTTCGACAGGCGGATATAGCAATCAGCCCCAGCATTTT. This codes for CASSTGGYSNQPQHF.

The rearrangement joins TRBV21-1 to TRBJ2-1; TRBD1 is taken as the D call from the table, unchecked against the DNA. TRBV21-1 is reported as a pseudogene. The CDR3 length is 15 residues. The CDR3: CASSSQGAPYNEQFF. CDR3 DNA sequence: TGTGCCAGCAGCTCACAGGGGGCCCCCTACAATGAGCAGTTCTTC.

The chain couples TRBV19 to TRBJ1-2, with D possibly matching TRBD1 (6 bases). Germline CDR1 reads LNHDA; CDR2 reads SQIVND (reference sequence). The CDR3 sequence is 15 residues long. V shed 3 bases and J shed 8 bases, with 19 bases lying between them. This CDR3 reads CASSINLAGGRGYTF. CDR3 bases: TGTGCCAGTAGTATTAACTTAGCTGGGGGCCGGGGCTACACCTTC.

Worth noting for this clone: This specimen includes other DNA sequences encoding the same CDR3. This CDR3 reads CASSLAGDTQYF. The CDR3, as DNA: TGCGCCAGCAGCTTGGCGGGGGATACGCAGTATTTT. The chain carries TRBV5-1 and TRBJ2-3; D possibly corresponds to TRBD2 (5 bases). V dropped 0 bases and J dropped 6 bases, with 5 bases sitting between them. Germline-derived CDR1 and CDR2 are SGHRS and YFSETQ. The CDR3 runs 12 residues.

The chain combines TRBV7-9 with TRBJ1-1; possible D gene TRBD1, 6 bases. V dropped 5 bases and J dropped 2 bases, with 9 bases sitting between them. CDR1 and CDR2 from the germline V gene are SEHNR and FQNEAQ (reference sequence). CDR3 length: 13 amino acids. The CDR3 coding sequence is TGTGCCAGCAGCAGGACAGAAAACACTGAAGCTTTCTTT. Protein product: CASSRTENTEAFF.

The chain employs TRBV30 and TRBJ1-2; no firm D call. The CDR3 has 15 amino acids. V was pared by 5 bases and J by 4 bases, with 20 bases between. Germline CDR1 is GTSNPN and CDR2 is SVGIG (reference sequence). In DNA form, the CDR3 reads TGTGCCTGGGTCTTGGGAGAAGACCGCTTCTATGGCTACACCTTC. Amino acids: CAWVLGEDRFYGYTF. The variable domain in full, completed from reference TRBV30 and TRBJ1-2, reads SQTIHQWPATLVQPVGSPLSLECTVEGTSNPNLYWYRQAAGRGLQLLFYSVGIGQISSEVPQNLSASRPQDRQFILSSKKLLLSDSGFYLCAWVLGEDRFYGYTFGSGTRLTVV.

The genes are TRBV6-5 and TRBJ2-7, with 7 bases identical to TRBD1. The CDR3 is 15 amino acids. CDR1 and CDR2 from the germline V gene are MNHEY and SVGAGI. The ends lost 6 bases at V and 2 bases at J; junction bases unmatched: 10. In nucleotides, the CDR3 is TGTGCCAGCAGCTCCAGACCGGGACAGACCTACGAGCAGTACTTC. Amino acid sequence: CASSSRPGQTYEQYF.

This clone was observed a handful of times. The J gene is TRBJ2-7, the V gene TRBV2; 9 nucleotides align to TRBD2. From germline, CDR1 is SNHLY and CDR2 FYNNEI. CDR3 length equals 13 residues. The J segment lost 5 bases and the V segment lost 6 bases, leaving 5 bases of the junction unmatched. The CDR3 protein is CASSNSGGHEQYF. In DNA, the CDR3 is TGTGCCAGCAGCAATAGCGGGGGCCACGAGCAGTACTTC.

The chain is built from TRBV10-3 and TRBJ2-3; a possible D gene is TRBD1 (5 bases). The CDR3 sequence is 13 residues long. The germline V gene has CDR1 ENHRY and CDR2 SYGVKD. V dropped 5 bases and J dropped 4 bases, with 10 bases sitting between them. The CDR3 protein is CAISRQGSDTQYF. CDR3 nucleotides: TGTGCCATCAGTCGGCAGGGCTCAGATACGCAGTATTTT.

The chain employs TRBV7-8 and TRBJ2-3; 10 nucleotides agree with TRBD2. This CDR3 comprises 20 residues. CDR1 and CDR2 from the germline V gene are SGHVS and FQNEAQ. Trimming at V came to 0 bases and at J to 4 bases, leaving 16 bases not matched to a gene. In nucleotides, the CDR3 is TGTGCCAGCAGCTTAGCGCGATATCTTAGGAGCGGGGGGGCATCAGATACGCAGTATTTT. Residues: CASSLARYLRSGGASDTQYF.

This clone came up once. This chain uses TRBV21-1 with TRBJ1-2; the D call TRBD1 from the table was never checked on the DNA. TRBV21-1 is tagged as a pseudogene. The length of the CDR3 is 15 residues. The CDR3 DNA reads as TGTGCCAGCAGCCGCACCCCGGACAGGATAGGAGGCTACACCTTC. It encodes CASSRTPDRIGGYTF.

The V gene is TRBV5-3, the J gene TRBJ1-2; TRBD1 matches at 8 bases. TRBV5-3 counts as an open reading frame of uncertain function. This CDR3 contains 18 residues. The ends lost 1 base at V and 7 bases at J; junction bases unmatched: 18. CDR3 DNA: TGTGCCAGAAGCTTGTATCTTTATAGGACAGGGAGTCTGGGTGGCTACACCTTC. Its protein product is CARSLYLYRTGSLGGYTF.

The chain links TRBV2 to TRBJ2-3; D is ambiguous. Trimming stripped 3 bases from V and 5 bases from J, with 12 bases between. This CDR3 spans 14 amino acids. CDR1 is SNHLY and CDR2 is FYNNEI in the germline V gene. CDR3: CASSDRYVQDTQYF. The CDR3 DNA sequence: TGTGCCAGCAGTGATCGGTATGTGCAAGATACGCAGTATTTT.

The J gene is TRBJ1-1, the V gene TRBV19; no definite D call. The CDR3 has 14 amino acids. The V end was cut by 1 base, the J end by 3 bases, with 9 bases between. Per the germline V gene, CDR1 is LNHDA and CDR2 is SQIVND (reference sequence). CDR3 in amino acids: CASSIGVRDTEAFF. In nucleotides, the CDR3 is TGTGCCAGTAGTATAGGAGTACGGGACACTGAAGCTTTCTTT.

The gene calls are TRBV29-1 and TRBJ2-7; perhaps TRBD1 as D (5 bases). Germline CDR1 is SQVTM and CDR2 is ANQGSEA. Trimming pared 4 bases from V and 4 bases from J, leaving 8 bases between. The CDR3 is made up of 11 amino acids. The CDR3 protein is CSVGDRYEQYF. CDR3 bases: TGCAGCGTTGGTGACAGATACGAGCAGTACTTC.

CDR3 nucleotide sequence: TGTGCCATCAGTGTGAGTGTCACCGGGGAGCTGTTTTTT. Its protein product is CAISVSVTGELFF. The chain couples TRBV10-3 to TRBJ2-2; D not certain. Germline V gene lookup returns CDR1 ENHRY and CDR2 SYGVKD. This CDR3 is built from 13 residues. With 4 bases removed from V and 4 bases from J, the gap between germline ends came to 7 bases.

This chain uses TRBV29-1 with TRBJ2-1; TRBD2 matches at 11 bases. The germline gives CDR1 SQVTM, CDR2 ANQGSEA. Trimming at V came to 3 bases and at J to 4 bases, leaving 14 bases not matched to a gene. CDR3 length: 18 amino acids. CDR3 DNA: TGCAGCGTTGACCGCCGGCTAGCGGGGGGCTCGGAGTACAATGAGCAGTTCTTC. Protein sequence: CSVDRRLAGGSEYNEQFF.

The V call is TRBV23-1, the J call TRBJ2-7; D might be TRBD1 (6 bases). TRBV23-1 is filed as an ORF, its function uncertain. The CDR3 extends over 12 amino acids. With 7 bases removed from V and 4 bases from J, the gap between germline ends came to 11 bases. Here the CDR3 DNA reads TGCGCCAGCATCGACAGGTTGTACGAGCAGTACTTC. Its protein product is CASIDRLYEQYF.

The V gene is TRBV4-3, the J gene TRBJ1-2; D is ambiguous. Deletions cut 5 bases from V and 2 bases from J, with 6 bases between. The CDR3 consists of 12 residues. The germline V gene has CDR1 LGHNA and CDR2 YSLEER. For the CDR3, the DNA is TGCGCCAGCAGCACCGGGAACTATGGCTACACCTTC. It is translated as CASSTGNYGYTF.

The V call is TRBV25-1, the J call TRBJ2-7; D unclear. CDR3 length: 12 amino acids. Per the germline V gene, CDR1 is MGHDK and CDR2 is SYGVNS. The germline V and J ends were trimmed by 4 bases and 6 bases, with 10 bases remaining between them. CDR3 amino acids: CASSGRAGEQYF. Here the CDR3 DNA reads TGTGCCAGCAGTGGCCGAGCTGGCGAGCAGTACTTC.

As for this clone: The junction and the germline gene differ at one end; a read error may be behind it. The chain uses TRBV7-7 and TRBJ2-5, with 13 bases identical to TRBD2. CDR3 length: 16 amino acids. The germline CDR1 and CDR2 sequences are SSHAT and FNYEAQ (reference sequence). CDR3 residues: CASSQTLAGGGETQYF. The DNA of the CDR3 is TGTGCTAGCAGCCAGACACTAGCGGGGGGGGGAGAGACCCAGTACTTC. The whole variable domain, remainder taken from reference TRBV7-7 and TRBJ2-5, is GAGVSQSPRYKVTKRGQDVTLRCDPISSHATLYWYQQALGQGPEFLTYFNYEAQPDKSGLPSDRFSAERPEGSISTLTIQRTEQRDSAMYRCASSQTLAGGGETQYFGPGTRLLVL.

The rearrangement links TRBV5-4 to TRBJ1-2; TRBD1 matches 7 bases. Germline V CDR1 and CDR2: SGHNT, YYREEE (reference sequence). This CDR3 comprises 15 residues. J gave up 2 bases and V 1 base, and 5 bases lay outside the gene matches. The CDR3 DNA reads as TGTGCCAGCAGCTTGAACCCAGGGGGAAACTATGGCTACACCTTC. The encoded protein is CASSLNPGGNYGYTF.

The V and J genes are TRBV5-1 and TRBJ1-6; no firm D call. This CDR3 has 13 amino acids. Germline V CDR1 and CDR2: SGHRS, YFSETQ. V lost 2 bases and J lost 10, with 10 bases in between. The CDR3 DNA reads TGCGCCAGCAGCTTCGGGGTAGCCTCACCCCTCCACTTT. This gives the protein CASSFGVASPLHF.

This clone was picked up one time. CDR3 loop: CASSIRGGGYTF. Here the CDR3 DNA reads TGTGCCAGTAGTATCCGAGGCGGTGGCTACACCTTC. This chain uses TRBV19 with TRBJ1-2; no firm D call. The CDR3 covers 12 residues. V was cut by 3 bases and J by 7 bases, with 9 bases left in between. Per germline, CDR1 LNHDA and CDR2 SQIVND (reference sequence).

The CDR3 here is CASSRGTDLSYEQYF. CDR3 DNA sequence: TGTGCCAGCTCACGGGGGACAGACCTCTCCTACGAGCAGTACTTC. This chain links TRBV18 with TRBJ2-7; 7 positions agree with TRBD1. The ends lost 4 bases at V and 0 bases at J; junction bases unmatched: 6. Germline V gene data show CDR1 as KGHSH and CDR2 as LQKENI. The CDR3 sequence is 15 residues long.

V gene TRBV4-2 combines with J gene TRBJ1-6, with D perhaps TRBD1 (6 bases). Trimming removed 2 bases from V and 8 bases from J, with 13 bases in between. CDR1 and CDR2 from the germline V gene are LGHNA and YNFKEQ. This CDR3 is built from 15 residues. As DNA, the CDR3 is TGTGCCAGCAGCCAATGGACAGCCATTTATTCACCCCTCCACTTT. It yields the protein CASSQWTAIYSPLHF.

This clone has only one observation. The chain combines TRBV30 with TRBJ1-1; 8 bases map to TRBD1. Germline trimming cut 5 bases from V and 9 bases from J; bases unmatched to any gene: 2. This CDR3 spans 10 amino acids. Germline V lookup: CDR1 GTSNPN, CDR2 SVGIG (reference sequence). CDR3 sequence reads: CAWGRGQAFF. CDR3 nucleotides: TGTGCCTGGGGCAGGGGGCAAGCTTTCTTT.

The J gene is TRBJ1-4, the V gene TRBV7-9, with 7 nucleotides matching TRBD1. The germline V gene encodes CDR1 SEHNR and CDR2 FQNEAQ (reference sequence). Trimming removed 0 bases from V and 5 bases from J; junction bases left unmatched: 3. The CDR3 length is 15 residues. The CDR3 DNA follows: TGTGCCAGCAGCTTAGCGGCAGGGGGGAATGAAAAACTGTTTTTT. Its translation: CASSLAAGGNEKLFF.